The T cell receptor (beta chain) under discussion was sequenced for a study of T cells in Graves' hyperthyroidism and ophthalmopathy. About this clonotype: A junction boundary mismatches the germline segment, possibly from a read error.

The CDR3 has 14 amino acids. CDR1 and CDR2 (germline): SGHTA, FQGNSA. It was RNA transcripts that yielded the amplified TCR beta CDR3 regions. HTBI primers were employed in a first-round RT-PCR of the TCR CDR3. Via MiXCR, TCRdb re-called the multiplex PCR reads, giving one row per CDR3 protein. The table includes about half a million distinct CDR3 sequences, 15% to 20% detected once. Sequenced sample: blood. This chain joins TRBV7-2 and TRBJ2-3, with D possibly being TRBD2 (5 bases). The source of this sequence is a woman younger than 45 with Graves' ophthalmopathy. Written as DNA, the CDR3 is TGTGCCAGCAGCTTGAGTGGGAGAGGAGATATGCAGTATTTT. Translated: CASSLSGRGDMQYF.